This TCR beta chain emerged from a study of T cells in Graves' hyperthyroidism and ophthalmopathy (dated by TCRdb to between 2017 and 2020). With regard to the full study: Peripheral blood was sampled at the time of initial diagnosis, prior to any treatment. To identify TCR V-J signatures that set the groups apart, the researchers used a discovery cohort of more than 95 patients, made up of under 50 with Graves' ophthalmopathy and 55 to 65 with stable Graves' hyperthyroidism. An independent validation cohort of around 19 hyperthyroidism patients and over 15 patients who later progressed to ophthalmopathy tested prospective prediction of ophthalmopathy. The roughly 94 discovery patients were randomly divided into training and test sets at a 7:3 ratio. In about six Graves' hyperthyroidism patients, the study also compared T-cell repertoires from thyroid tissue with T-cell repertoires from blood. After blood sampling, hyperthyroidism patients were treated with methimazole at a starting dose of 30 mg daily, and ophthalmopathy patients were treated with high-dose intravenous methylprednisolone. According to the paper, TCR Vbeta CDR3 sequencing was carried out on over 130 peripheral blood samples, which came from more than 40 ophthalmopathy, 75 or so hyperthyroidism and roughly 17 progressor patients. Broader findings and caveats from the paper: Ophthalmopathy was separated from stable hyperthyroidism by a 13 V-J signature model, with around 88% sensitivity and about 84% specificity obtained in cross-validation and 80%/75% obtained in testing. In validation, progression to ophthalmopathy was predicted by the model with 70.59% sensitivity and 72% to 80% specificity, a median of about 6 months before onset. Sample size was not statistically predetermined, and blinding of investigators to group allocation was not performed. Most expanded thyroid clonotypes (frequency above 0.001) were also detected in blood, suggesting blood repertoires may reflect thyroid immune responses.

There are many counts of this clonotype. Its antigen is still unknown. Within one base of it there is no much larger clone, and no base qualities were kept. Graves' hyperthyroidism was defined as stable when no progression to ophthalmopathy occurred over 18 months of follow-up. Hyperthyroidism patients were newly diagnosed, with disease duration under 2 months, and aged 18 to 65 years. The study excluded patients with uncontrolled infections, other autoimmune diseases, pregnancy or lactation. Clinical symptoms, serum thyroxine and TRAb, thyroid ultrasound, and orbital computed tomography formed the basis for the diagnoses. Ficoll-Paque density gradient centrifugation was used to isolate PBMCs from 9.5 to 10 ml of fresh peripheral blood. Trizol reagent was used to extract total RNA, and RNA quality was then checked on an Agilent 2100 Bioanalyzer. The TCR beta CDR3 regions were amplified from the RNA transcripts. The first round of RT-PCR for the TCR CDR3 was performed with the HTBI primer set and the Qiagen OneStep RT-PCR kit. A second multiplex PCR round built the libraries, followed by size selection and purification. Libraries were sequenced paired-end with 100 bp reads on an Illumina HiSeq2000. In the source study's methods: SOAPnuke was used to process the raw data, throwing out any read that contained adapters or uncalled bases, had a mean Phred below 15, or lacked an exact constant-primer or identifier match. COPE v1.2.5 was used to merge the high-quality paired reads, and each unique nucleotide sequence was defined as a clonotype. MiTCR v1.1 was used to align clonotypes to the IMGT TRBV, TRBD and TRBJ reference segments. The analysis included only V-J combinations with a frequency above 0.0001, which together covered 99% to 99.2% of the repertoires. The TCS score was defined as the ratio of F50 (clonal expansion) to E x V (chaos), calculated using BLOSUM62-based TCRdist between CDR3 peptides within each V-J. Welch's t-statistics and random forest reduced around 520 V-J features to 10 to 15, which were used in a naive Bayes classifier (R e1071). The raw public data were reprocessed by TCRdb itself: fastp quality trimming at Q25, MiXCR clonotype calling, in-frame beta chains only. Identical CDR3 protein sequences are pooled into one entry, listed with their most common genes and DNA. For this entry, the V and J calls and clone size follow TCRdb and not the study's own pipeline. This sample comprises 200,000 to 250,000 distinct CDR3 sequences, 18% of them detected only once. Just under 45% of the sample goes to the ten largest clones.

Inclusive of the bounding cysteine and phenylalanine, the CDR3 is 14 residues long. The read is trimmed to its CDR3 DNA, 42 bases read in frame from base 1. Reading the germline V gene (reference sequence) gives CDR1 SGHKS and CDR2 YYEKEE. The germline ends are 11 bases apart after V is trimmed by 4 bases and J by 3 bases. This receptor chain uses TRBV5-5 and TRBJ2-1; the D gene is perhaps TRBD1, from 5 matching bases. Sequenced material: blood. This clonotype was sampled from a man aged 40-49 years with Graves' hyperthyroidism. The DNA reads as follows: TGTGCCAGCAGCATCAACAGGTTCTACAATGAGCAGTTCTTC. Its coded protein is CASSINRFYNEQFF.